This T cell receptor (beta chain) comes out of a study of STAT5B mutations in CD4+ large granular lymphocyte leukemia. Clones were sequenced by immunoSEQ multiplex PCR, and TCRdb holds only the in-frame ones, with some missing. The sample lists about 32,000 clones; less than 80% were seen once. As for this clone: No antigen is known for it.

Trimming stripped 1 base from V and 5 bases from J, with 8 bases between. The CDR3 runs 13 residues. Germline CDR1 LNHDA, CDR2 SQIVND (reference sequence). Overall study results and limits: 8/27 top patient clones versus 2/35 control clones were TRBV06-family. Patient CD4-sorted repertoires looked more clonal than healthy CD4+ repertoires, even without putative leukemic clones.

This chain connects TRBV19 to TRBJ2-5, with D possibly being TRBD1 (6 bases). Input material: CD4+ T cells from blood buffy coats. The clonotype comes from a human donor in good health. The CDR3 protein is CASSIGGLETQYF. The CDR3 nucleotides are TGTGCCAGTAGTATAGGGGGGCTCGAGACCCAGTACTTC.